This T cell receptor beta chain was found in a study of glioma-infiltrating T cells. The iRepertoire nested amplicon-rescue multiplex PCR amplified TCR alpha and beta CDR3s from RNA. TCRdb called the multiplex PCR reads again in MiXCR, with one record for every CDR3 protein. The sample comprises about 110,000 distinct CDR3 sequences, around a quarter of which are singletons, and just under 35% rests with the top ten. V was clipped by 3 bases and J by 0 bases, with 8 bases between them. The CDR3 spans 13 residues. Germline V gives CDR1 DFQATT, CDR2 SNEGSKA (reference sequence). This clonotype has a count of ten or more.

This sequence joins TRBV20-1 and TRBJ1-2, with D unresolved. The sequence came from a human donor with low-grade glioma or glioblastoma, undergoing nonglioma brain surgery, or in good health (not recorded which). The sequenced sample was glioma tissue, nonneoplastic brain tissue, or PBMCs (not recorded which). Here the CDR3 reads CSASIGTNYGYTF. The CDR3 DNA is TGCAGTGCTAGTATCGGGACTAACTATGGCTACACCTTC.